This TCR beta chain was identified during a study of long-term antiretroviral therapy in people with HIV. Run at survey level, the immunoSEQ assay was version v3.0. Profiling relied on immunoSEQ multiplex PCR, and the TCRdb table lists in-frame clones only, not all of them. This sample has about 21,000 clones; roughly 79% occur once, and the top ten carry less than 15%. This CDR3 is built from 12 residues. Only one count was recorded for this clone. The chain recombines TRBV21-1 with TRBJ2-7; TRBD1 is taken as the D call from the table, unchecked against the DNA. TRBV21-1 corresponds to a pseudogene. The receptor was isolated from a man aged 35-49 years with HIV. The starting material was unsorted PBMCs, obtained 0.1 years before starting antiretroviral therapy. In DNA, the CDR3 is TGTGCCAGCAGCAAAGGGGGGCACGAGCAGTACTTC. Amino acid sequence: CASSKGGHEQYF.